These 16 T cell receptor beta chains share one sample of origin, sequenced in a study of T cell repertoires in cytomegalovirus infection. TCRdb independently ran MiXCR on the reads; one entry per CDR3 protein. This sample yields about 900,000 distinct CDR3 sequences, of which under 40% are seen a single time; around 15% belongs to the top ten. Which antigens these TCRs recognize remains unknown. The source was cultured CD8+ T cells from PBMCs, collected from culture after CMV antigen stimulation. The source of these receptors is a human donor in good health (CMV status not recorded). Some clones in this sample may be carry-over from other donors' samples.

The CDR3 reads CASSLLAGGDTDTQYF. CDR3 bases: TGTGCCAGCAGCCTTCTAGCGGGGGGCGACACAGATACGCAGTATTTT. The V call is TRBV5-5, the J call TRBJ2-3; 11 bases line up with TRBD2. The CDR3 sequence is 16 residues long. Germline V gene sequence: CDR1 SGHKS, CDR2 YYEKEE (reference sequence). Losses at the gene ends were 4 bases for V and 2 bases for J; bases not matched to a gene: 6.

Turning to this clonotype: Compared with germline, one end of the junction differs, possibly owing to a read error. V usage is TRBV14 and J usage is TRBJ1-2, with D unresolved. CDR1 is SGHDN and CDR2 is FVKESK in the germline V gene. This CDR3 comprises 13 residues. DNA of the CDR3: TGTGCCAACAGCCAACGGGTTGACTATGGCTACACCTTC. Protein: CANSQRVDYGYTF. Full variable domain (remainder filled in from reference TRBV14 and TRBJ1-2): EAGVTQFPSHSVIEKGQTVTLRCDPISGHDNLYWYRRVMGKEIKFLLHFVKESKQDESGMPNNRFLAERTGGTYSTLKVQPAELEDSGVYFCANSQRVDYGYTFGSGTRLTVV.

The chain employs TRBV5-6 and TRBJ2-7, with 8 positions matching TRBD1. V dropped 4 bases and J dropped 4; count of bases not matched to a gene: 13. The V gene's germline CDR1 is SGHDT and CDR2 YYEEEE. This CDR3 contains 16 residues. The CDR3: CASSPLQGAAGYEQYF. The CDR3 coding sequence is TGTGCCAGCAGCCCTCTTCAGGGGGCTGCCGGATACGAGCAGTACTTC.

The rearrangement links TRBV6-5 to TRBJ2-7, with a possible D match to TRBD2 (6 bases). The V end was cut by 5 bases, the J end by 0 bases, with 17 bases between. Germline V gene lookup returns CDR1 MNHEY and CDR2 SVGAGI. This CDR3 has 16 amino acids. CDR3 DNA sequence: TGTGCCAGCAGTGGGATTCAGGAGGGGAGCTCCTACGAGCAGTACTTC. This encodes CASSGIQEGSSYEQYF.

This clonotype has more than one count but fewer than ten. The V and J genes are TRBV7-9 and TRBJ2-7; tentatively, D is TRBD2 (6 bases). The V and J ends lost 0 bases and 3 bases respectively, with 12 bases between them. Germline V gives CDR1 SEHNR, CDR2 FQNEAQ (reference sequence). The CDR3 covers 15 residues. CDR3 nucleotide sequence: TGTGCCAGCAGCTTAGCAGACATGGGGGGCTACGAGCAGTACTTC. As protein: CASSLADMGGYEQYF.

This clonotype was recorded a few times. This chain connects TRBV27 to TRBJ1-5; 9 bases are shared with TRBD1. Germline V gives CDR1 MNHEY, CDR2 SMNVEV (reference sequence). V shed 5 bases, J shed 2 bases, and the junction held 10 bases outside the gene matches. The CDR3 extends over 17 amino acids. The CDR3 coding sequence is TGTGCCAGCAGTCCAGGGACAGGGTTGAGGGGCAATCAGCCCCAGCATTTT. This codes for CASSPGTGLRGNQPQHF.

The chain links TRBV9 to TRBJ2-7, with D uncertain. The CDR3 extends over 15 amino acids. V lost 3 bases, J lost 4 bases, and 17 bases lay in between. Germline CDR1 reads SGDLS; CDR2 reads YYNGEE. The CDR3 protein is CASSEGDGPSYEQYV. The CDR3 bases are TGTGCCAGCAGCGAGGGTGACGGCCCGTCTTACGAGCAGTACGTC.

On this clonotype itself: The final CDR3 position lacks the conserved phenylalanine or tryptophan, pointing to a likely read error. This chain links TRBV4-1 with TRBJ1-1, with 7 nucleotides matching TRBD1. The trim removed 1 base at V and 0 bases at J, leaving 5 bases unmatched. Germline V gene sequence: CDR1 MGHRA, CDR2 YSYEKL. The CDR3 has 16 amino acids. CDR3 in amino acids: CASSQGGTVMNTEAFL. DNA of the CDR3: TGCGCCAGCAGCCAAGGGGGGACAGTTATGAACACTGAAGCTTTCCTT.

About this clonotype itself: A much larger clone lies a single base off, so this may be a read error. The gene calls are TRBV7-9 and TRBJ2-1; D gene ambiguous. Germline V gene sequence: CDR1 SEHNR, CDR2 FQNEAQ (reference sequence). V was pared by 6 bases and J by 7 bases, with 13 bases between. The length of the CDR3 is 13 residues. This CDR3 reads CASSRLVLNEQFF. DNA of the CDR3: TGTGCCAGCAGTCGTCTAGTGCTTAATGAGCAGTTCTTC.

This clonotype was seen only a few times. The chain couples TRBV5-5 to TRBJ2-7; D might be TRBD1 or TRBD2, each matching 6 bases. The V end lost 3 bases, the J end lost 5 bases, and 15 bases lay between the germline ends. The CDR3 is 14 residues long. In germline, CDR1 is SGHKS, CDR2 YYEKEE (reference sequence). CDR3 in DNA: TGTGCCAGCAGCTGGAGGGACACCTTAGACGAGCAGTACGTC. Translation gives CASSWRDTLDEQYV.

The chain links TRBV10-3 to TRBJ2-7; D possibly corresponds to TRBD1 (6 bases). The V gene lost 0 bases and the J gene lost 3 bases, with 12 bases spanning the gap. This CDR3 has 15 amino acids. Germline CDR1 ENHRY, CDR2 SYGVKD. DNA of the CDR3: TGTGCCATCAGTGAGTCTAGGGGGATCAACTACGAGCAGTACTTC. Translated: CAISESRGINYEQYF.

This clonotype has just a few counts. J is TRBJ2-1 and V is TRBV20-1; possibly TRBD1 or TRBD2 for D (8 bases each). V shed 3 bases and J shed 0 bases, with 15 bases lying between them. This CDR3 is built from 16 residues. Germline CDR1 and CDR2: DFQATT and SNEGSKA (reference sequence). In DNA, the CDR3 is TGCAGTGCTAGCGGGGGGGACAGGAGCTCCTACAATGAGCAGTTCTTC. Translated: CSASGGDRSSYNEQFF.

The V and J genes are TRBV6-5 and TRBJ1-1; TRBD1 might be the D (5 bases). V lost 2 bases to trimming and J lost 10 bases, with 11 bases between them. CDR3 size: 12 residues. CDR1 is MNHEY and CDR2 is SVGAGI in the germline V gene. CDR3 in amino acids: CASSYGAPAAFF. The DNA of the CDR3 is TGTGCCAGCAGTTACGGGGCACCAGCAGCTTTCTTT.

The rearrangement links TRBV15 to TRBJ2-1; 9 bases align to TRBD2. The length of the CDR3 is 15 residues. Germline V lookup: CDR1 LNHNV, CDR2 YYDKDF (reference sequence). V gave up 3 bases and J gave up 4 bases; unmatched junction bases: 4. The CDR3: CATSRLAGEYNEQFF. For the CDR3, the DNA is TGTGCCACCAGCAGGTTAGCGGGGGAATACAATGAGCAGTTCTTC.

The genes are TRBV12-3 or TRBV12-4 and TRBJ2-7, with D possibly being TRBD2 (6 bases). V was clipped by 5 bases and J by 3 bases, with 26 bases between them. The CDR3 spans 18 residues. The CDR3 protein is CASSPSPLGGSMFYEQYF. CDR3 in DNA: TGTGCCAGCAGTCCCTCGCCTCTCGGGGGTTCTATGTTCTACGAGCAGTACTTC.

This clonotype appeared many times. This chain joins TRBV7-8 and TRBJ2-7; tentative D call: TRBD2 (6 bases). Germline V gene data show CDR1 as SGHVS and CDR2 as FQNEAQ. V lost 0 bases to trimming and J lost 7 bases, with 13 bases between them. The CDR3 extends over 14 amino acids. The CDR3 region has the DNA TGTGCCAGCAGCTTAGCGGGGGGAGAGGGGGAGCAGTACGTC. Amino acids: CASSLAGGEGEQYV.